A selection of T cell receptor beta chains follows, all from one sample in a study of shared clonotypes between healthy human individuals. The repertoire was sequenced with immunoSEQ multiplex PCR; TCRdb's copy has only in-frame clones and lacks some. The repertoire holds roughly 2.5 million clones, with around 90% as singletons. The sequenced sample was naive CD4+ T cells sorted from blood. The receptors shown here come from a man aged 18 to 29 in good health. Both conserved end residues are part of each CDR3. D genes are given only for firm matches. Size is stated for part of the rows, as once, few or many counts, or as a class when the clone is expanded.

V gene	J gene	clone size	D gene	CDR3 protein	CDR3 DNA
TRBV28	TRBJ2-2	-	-	CASSAGWETGELFF	TGTGCCAGCAGCGCGGGGTGGGAAACCGGGGAGCTGTTTTTT
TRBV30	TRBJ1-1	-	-	CAWSVVQLEAFF	TGTGCCTGGAGTGTAGTGCAGCTTGAAGCTTTCTTT
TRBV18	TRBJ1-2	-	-	CASSPPRQQGLYGYTF	TGTGCCAGCTCACCACCGCGTCAACAGGGCTTGTATGGCTACACCTTC
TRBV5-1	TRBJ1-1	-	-	CASSLTGFNTEAFF	TGCGCCAGCAGCTTGACCGGGTTTAACACTGAAGCTTTCTTT
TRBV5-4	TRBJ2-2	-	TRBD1	CASSLMDRDSGELFF	TGTGCCAGCAGCTTGATGGACAGGGATTCCGGGGAGCTGTTTTTT
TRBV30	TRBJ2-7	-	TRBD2	CAWSVTSGPGYEQYF	TGTGCCTGGAGTGTAACTAGCGGCCCGGGCTACGAGCAGTACTTC
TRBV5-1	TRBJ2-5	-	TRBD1	CASSLRTGDPGAQYF	TGCGCCAGCAGCTTGAGGACAGGGGACCCCGGGGCCCAGTACTTC
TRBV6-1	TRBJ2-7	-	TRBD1	CASSGAGTVVSREQYF	TGTGCCAGCAGTGGCGCCGGGACAGTGGTCTCCAGGGAGCAGTACTTC
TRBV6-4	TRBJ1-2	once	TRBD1	CASNPTGGSEGYTF	TGTGCCAGCAACCCGACAGGGGGTTCGGAGGGCTACACCTTC
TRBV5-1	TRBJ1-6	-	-	CASSSHEGGSPLHF	TGCGCCAGCAGCTCCCATGAGGGGGGTTCACCCCTCCACTTT
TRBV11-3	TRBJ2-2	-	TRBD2	CASSLGFSGSTGELFF	TGTGCCAGCAGCTTAGGCTTTAGCGGGTCCACCGGGGAGCTGTTTTTT
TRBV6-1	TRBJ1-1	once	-	CASIPRPQAEAFF	TGTGCCAGCATTCCACGCCCCCAGGCTGAAGCTTTCTTT
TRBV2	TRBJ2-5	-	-	CASRKDRSQETQYF	TGTGCCAGCAGAAAAGACAGGAGCCAAGAGACCCAGTACTTC
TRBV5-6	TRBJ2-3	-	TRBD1	CASSYQTGWSTDTQYF	TGTGCCAGCAGCTACCAGACAGGGTGGAGCACAGATACGCAGTATTTT
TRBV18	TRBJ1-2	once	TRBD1	CASSPPGGSGYTF	TGTGCCAGCTCACCTCCAGGGGGTTCTGGCTACACCTTC
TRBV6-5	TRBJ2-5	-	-	CASSRGRSNQETQYF	TGTGCCAGCTCGCGGGGCAGATCAAACCAAGAGACCCAGTACTTC
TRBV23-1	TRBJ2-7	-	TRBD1	CASSVLPDRGPRSSYEQYF	TGCGCCAGCAGTGTTCTCCCGGACAGGGGGCCTAGATCGTCCTACGAGCAGTACTTC
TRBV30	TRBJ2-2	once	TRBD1	CAWSTQQGARVTGELFF	TGTGCCTGGAGTACGCAACAGGGGGCGAGAGTCACCGGGGAGCTGTTTTTT
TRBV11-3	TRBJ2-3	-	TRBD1	CASSLGGDREADTQYF	TGTGCCAGCAGCTTAGGGGGGGACAGGGAAGCGGATACGCAGTATTTT
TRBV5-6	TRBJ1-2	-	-	CASSSISGAGDYGYTF	TGTGCCAGCAGCTCAATCTCGGGGGCCGGGGACTATGGCTACACCTTC
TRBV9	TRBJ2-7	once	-	CASSVVSTSYEQYF	TGTGCCAGCAGCGTAGTCAGCACATCCTACGAGCAGTACTTC
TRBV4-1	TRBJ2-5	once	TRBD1	CASSTGGAGETQYF	TGCGCCAGCAGCACAGGGGGCGCGGGAGAGACCCAGTACTTC
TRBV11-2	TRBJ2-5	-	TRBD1	CASSSGQGKTSQETQYF	TGTGCCAGCAGCTCCGGACAGGGGAAAACGAGTCAAGAGACCCAGTACTTC
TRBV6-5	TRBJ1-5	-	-	CASSPYSGQPQHF	TGTGCCAGCAGTCCCTACTCTGGCCAGCCCCAGCATTTT
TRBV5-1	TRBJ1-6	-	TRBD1	CASSLRTGGHSPLHF	TGCGCCAGCAGCTTGAGAACAGGGGGCCATTCACCCCTCCACTTT
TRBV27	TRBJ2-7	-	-	CASALEGFDEQYF	TGTGCCAGCGCCCTCGAGGGTTTCGATGAGCAGTACTTC
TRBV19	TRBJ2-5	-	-	CASSTLGQETQYF	TGTGCCAGTAGTACCCTCGGTCAAGAGACCCAGTACTTC
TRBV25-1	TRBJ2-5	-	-	CASSEWESLQETQYF	TGTGCCAGCAGTGAATGGGAGAGCCTTCAAGAGACCCAGTACTTC
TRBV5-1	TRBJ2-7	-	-	CASSLANRNEQYF	TGCGCCAGCAGCTTGGCCAACAGGAACGAGCAGTACTTC
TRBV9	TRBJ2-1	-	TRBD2	CASSLGLAGAQPSYNEQFF	TGTGCCAGCAGCTTGGGACTAGCGGGAGCCCAGCCATCCTACAATGAGCAGTTCTTC
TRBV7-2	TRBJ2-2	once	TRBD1	CASSSRTGGHFVGLFF	TGTGCCAGCAGCTCCAGGACAGGGGGACATTTCGTTGGGCTGTTTTTT
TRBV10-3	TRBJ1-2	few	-	CAISAGDFGYTF	TGTGCCATCAGTGCCGGGGATTTCGGCTACACCTTC
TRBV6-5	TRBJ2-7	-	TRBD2	CASSTSGGAYEQYF	TGTGCCAGCTCGACTAGCGGGGGGGCCTACGAGCAGTACTTC
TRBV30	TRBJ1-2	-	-	CAWRSTKRYGYTF	TGTGCCTGGAGAAGTACGAAGAGGTATGGCTACACCTTC
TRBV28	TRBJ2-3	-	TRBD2	CASSFRLAGATDTQYF	TGTGCCAGCAGTTTCCGACTAGCGGGGGCCACAGATACGCAGTATTTT
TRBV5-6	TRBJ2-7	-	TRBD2	CASSPQAGGPSNWQYF	TGTGCCAGCAGCCCGCAAGCGGGAGGGCCCTCAAATTGGCAGTACTTC
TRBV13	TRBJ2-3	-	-	CASSSGGADTQYF	TGTGCCAGCAGCTCCGGGGGCGCAGATACGCAGTATTTT
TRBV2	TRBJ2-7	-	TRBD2	CASRPTYGTGGASYEQYF	TGTGCCAGCAGACCCACCTATGGGACGGGGGGAGCCTCCTACGAGCAGTACTTC
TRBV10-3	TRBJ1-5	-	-	CAIGRAQHDQPQHF	TGTGCCATTGGGAGGGCTCAACACGATCAGCCCCAGCATTTT
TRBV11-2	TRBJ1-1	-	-	CASSLEGEMNTEAFF	TGTGCCAGCAGCTTAGAGGGGGAGATGAACACTGAAGCTTTCTTT
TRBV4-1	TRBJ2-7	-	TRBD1	CASSHPSPGQSYEQYF	TGCGCCAGCAGCCATCCATCGCCGGGACAGAGCTACGAGCAGTACTTC
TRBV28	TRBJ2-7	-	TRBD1	CASKPGTGSDRGSYEQYF	TGTGCCAGCAAACCCGGGACAGGGAGTGACAGAGGCTCCTACGAGCAGTACTTC
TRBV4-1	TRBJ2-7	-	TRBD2	CASSQAGGFGEQYF	TGCGCCAGCAGCCAAGCGGGAGGCTTTGGCGAGCAGTACTTC
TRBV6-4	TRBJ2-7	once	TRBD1	CASRGTALSYEQYF	TGTGCCAGCAGGGGGACAGCCCTCTCCTACGAGCAGTACTTC
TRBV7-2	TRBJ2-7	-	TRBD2	CASSVGRGSSYEQYF	TGTGCCAGCAGCGTGGGGCGGGGGAGCTCCTACGAGCAGTACTTC
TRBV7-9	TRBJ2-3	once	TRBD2	CASTPYLGGGTDTQYF	TGTGCCAGCACCCCCTACCTTGGCGGGGGGACAGATACGCAGTATTTT
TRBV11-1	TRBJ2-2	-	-	CASSSGGSTGELFF	TGTGCCAGCAGCTCCGGGGGATCCACCGGGGAGCTGTTTTTT